What follows are 8 T cell receptor beta chains derived from one specimen sequenced in a study of CD8+CD57+ T cells in acquired aplastic anemia. Genomic DNA, serving as template, underwent TCR beta VDJ and CDR3 profiling. MiXCR, run by TCRdb on the reads, gives a single entry per CDR3 protein. This table has about 58,000 distinct CDR3 sequences, 57% appearing once. Sequencing involved patients with CD8+CD57+ cell expansion previously shown by flow cytometry. Sequenced input: sorted CD4+, CD8+, or CD8+CD57+ T cells (not recorded which) from PBMCs. The receptors were gathered from a human donor with aplastic anemia.

This clonotype was counted many times. CDR3 in DNA: TGTGCCAGCAGCTTCGACGCTACGAACACTGAAGCTTTCTTT. It codes for CASSFDATNTEAFF. The rearrangement uses TRBV11-2 and TRBJ1-1; D is ambiguous. V lost 3 bases and J 1 base, leaving 9 bases between the germline ends. The CDR3 is 14 residues long. CDR1 is SGHAT and CDR2 is FQNNGV in the germline V gene.

The chain uses TRBV19 and TRBJ2-1; TRBD1 matches at 8 bases. The CDR3 is made up of 14 amino acids. J was trimmed by 3 bases and V by 6 bases; bases with no gene match: 4. CDR1 and CDR2 from the germline V gene are LNHDA and SQIVND (reference sequence). Here the CDR3 reads CASSQGADYNEQFF. For the CDR3, the DNA is TGTGCCAGTAGCCAGGGGGCGGACTACAATGAGCAGTTCTTC.

As for this clonotype: At one end the junction does not follow the germline gene, possibly because of a read error. J is TRBJ1-5 and V is TRBV27; unclear D gene. The germline CDR1 and CDR2 sequences are MNHEY and SMNVEV (reference sequence). The CDR3 length is 14 residues. The CDR3 DNA sequence: TGTCCCAGCAGTTTGCGGGGAAGCAATCAGCCCCAGCATTTT. This encodes CPSSLRGSNQPQHF.

Concerning this clonotype itself: At one end, the junction sequence differs from germline, possibly due to a read error. The rearrangement joins TRBV2 to TRBJ1-2; D perhaps matches TRBD1 (6 bases). The germline V gene has CDR1 SNHLY and CDR2 FYNNEI. The CDR3 has 13 residues. CDR3 nucleotide sequence: TGTGCCAGCAGTACCCCAGGGGACTACGGCTACACCTTC. Encoded protein: CASSTPGDYGYTF.

In DNA, the CDR3 is TGTGCCATCAGTAGATCCGACGGAGACGAGTACTTC. Translating gives CAISRSDGDEYF. This chain joins TRBV10-3 and TRBJ2-7, with D unclear. Per the germline V gene, CDR1 is ENHRY and CDR2 is SYGVKD. The CDR3 is 12 amino acids. Trimming pared 5 bases from V and 11 bases from J, leaving 16 bases between.

The V call is TRBV11-1, the J call TRBJ1-1; no clear D. The CDR3 is made up of 16 amino acids. The germline CDR1 and CDR2 sequences are SGHAT and FQDESV (reference sequence). With 0 bases removed from V and 1 base from J, the gap between germline ends came to 12 bases. This chain's CDR3 is CASSLALSVGNTEAFF. The CDR3 DNA reads TGTGCCAGCAGCTTAGCATTGTCTGTAGGGAACACTGAAGCTTTCTTT.

This clonotype was observed at least ten times. The chain links TRBV2 to TRBJ2-5, with D hard to call. Germline V gene data show CDR1 as SNHLY and CDR2 as FYNNEI. V was clipped by 10 bases and J by 2 bases, with 5 bases between them. CDR3 length: 10 amino acids. CDR3: CATIQETQYF. The CDR3 DNA reads as TGTGCCACCATACAAGAGACCCAGTACTTC.

The chain uses TRBV6-5 and TRBJ2-7; 7 bases align to TRBD1. Germline V lookup: CDR1 MNHEY, CDR2 SVGAGI. This CDR3 has 14 residues. Trimming at V came to 4 bases and at J to 4 bases, leaving 7 bases not matched to a gene. The CDR3 DNA reads TGTGCCAGCAGTTTAGTAGGGACAGTGTACGAGCAGTACTTC. Protein: CASSLVGTVYEQYF.